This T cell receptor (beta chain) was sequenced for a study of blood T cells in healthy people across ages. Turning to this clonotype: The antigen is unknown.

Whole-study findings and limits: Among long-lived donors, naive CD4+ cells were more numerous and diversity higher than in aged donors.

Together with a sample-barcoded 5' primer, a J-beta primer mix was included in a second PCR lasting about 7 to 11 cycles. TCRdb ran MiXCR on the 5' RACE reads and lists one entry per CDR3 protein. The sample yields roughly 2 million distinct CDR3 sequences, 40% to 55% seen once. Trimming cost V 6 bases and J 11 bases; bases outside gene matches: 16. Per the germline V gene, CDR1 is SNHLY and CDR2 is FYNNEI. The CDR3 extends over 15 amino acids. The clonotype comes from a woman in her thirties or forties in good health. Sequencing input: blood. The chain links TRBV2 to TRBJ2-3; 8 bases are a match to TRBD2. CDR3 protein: CASRIRTSPKREQYF. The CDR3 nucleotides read TGTGCCAGCAGAATACGGACTAGCCCCAAGCGCGAGCAGTATTTT.